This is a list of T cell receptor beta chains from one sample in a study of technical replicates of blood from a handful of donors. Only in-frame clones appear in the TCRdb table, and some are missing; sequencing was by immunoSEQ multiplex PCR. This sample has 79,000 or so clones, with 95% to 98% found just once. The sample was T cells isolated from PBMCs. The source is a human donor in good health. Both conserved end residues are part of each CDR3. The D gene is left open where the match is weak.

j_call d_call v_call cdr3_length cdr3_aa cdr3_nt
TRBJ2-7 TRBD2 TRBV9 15 CASSVGTSGRAQQYF TGTGCCAGCAGCGTAGGGACTAGCGGGAGGGCCCAGCAGTACTTC
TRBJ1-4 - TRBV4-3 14 CASSQEQANEKLFF TGCGCCAGCAGCCAAGAACAGGCAAATGAAAAACTGTTTTTT
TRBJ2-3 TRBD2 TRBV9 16 CASSVDSSGPPDTQYF TGTGCCAGCAGCGTAGATTCTAGCGGGCCCCCGGATACGCAGTATTTT
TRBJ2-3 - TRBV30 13 CAWSLAVTDTQYF TGTGCCTGGAGTCTAGCAGTCACAGATACGCAGTATTTT
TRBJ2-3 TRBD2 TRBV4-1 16 CASSQGVLAGADTQYF TGCGCCAGCAGCCAAGGGGTACTAGCGGGAGCAGATACGCAGTATTTT
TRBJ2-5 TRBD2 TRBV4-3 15 CASSLGTSGRETQYF TGCGCCAGCAGCCTTGGGACTAGCGGGAGAGAGACCCAGTACTTC
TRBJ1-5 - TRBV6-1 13 CASTGGWQQPQHF TGTGCCAGCACCGGGGGATGGCAACAGCCCCAGCATTTT
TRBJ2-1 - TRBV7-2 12 CASSLQTRVQFF TGTGCCAGCAGCTTACAGACTAGGGTGCAGTTCTTC
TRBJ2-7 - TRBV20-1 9 CSAGYEQYF TGCAGTGCCGGCTACGAGCAGTACTTC
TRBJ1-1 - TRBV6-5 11 CASSLQGIAFF TGTGCCAGCAGCCTTCAGGGGATCGCTTTCTTT
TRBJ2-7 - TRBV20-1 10 CSAAGNEQYF TGCAGTGCCGCGGGGAACGAGCAGTACTTC
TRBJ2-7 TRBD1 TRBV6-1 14 CASSEGTGPYEQYF TGTGCCAGCAGTGAAGGGACAGGGCCATACGAGCAGTACTTC
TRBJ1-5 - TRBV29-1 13 CSVDRDSNQPQHF TGCAGCGTTGACAGGGATAGCAATCAGCCCCAGCATTTT
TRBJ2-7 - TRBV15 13 CATSRRLVYEQYF TGTGCCACCAGCAGACGGTTAGTCTACGAGCAGTACTTC
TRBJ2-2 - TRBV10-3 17 CAIRPSSGGGGTGELFF TGTGCCATCAGGCCGAGCTCCGGGGGAGGGGGCACCGGGGAGCTGTTTTTT
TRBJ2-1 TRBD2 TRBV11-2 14 CASSFPGLADEQFF TGTGCCAGCAGCTTTCCGGGACTAGCCGATGAGCAGTTCTTC
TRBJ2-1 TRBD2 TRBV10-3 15 CAISERAGGFNEQFF TGTGCCATCAGTGAGAGGGCGGGAGGCTTTAATGAGCAGTTCTTC
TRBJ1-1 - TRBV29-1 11 CSVVANTEAFF TGCAGCGTTGTAGCAAACACTGAAGCTTTCTTT
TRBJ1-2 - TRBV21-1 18 CASSKARPQGAQDYGYTF TGTGCCAGCAGCAAAGCCCGTCCCCAGGGGGCGCAGGACTATGGCTACACCTTC
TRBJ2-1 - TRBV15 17 CATSRGDGSGSYNEQFF TGTGCCACCAGCAGAGGAGACGGGAGTGGATCCTACAATGAGCAGTTCTTC